This entry concerns a single TCR beta chain. No antigen is known for it. Clones were read by immunoSEQ multiplex PCR, and TCRdb kept only the in-frame ones, dropping some. The top ten clones hold roughly 0.15% of a sample with millions of clones, about 92% of them seen once. Germline CDR1 is MNHNS and CDR2 is SASEGT. Deletions cut 4 bases from V and 0 bases from J, with 16 bases between. CDR3 length: 17 amino acids. The record originates from a study of shared clonotypes between healthy human individuals. Whole-study context: Researchers drew samples from two women and a few men aged 18 to 49.

Findings and caveats of the study: Although depth was large, rarefaction showed that sequencing of the sorted subsets was incomplete.

The V call is TRBV6-1, the J call TRBJ2-1; possible D gene TRBD2, 5 bases. This clonotype was obtained from a man in his late teens or twenties in good health. Specimen: naive CD4+ T cells sorted from blood. Subset indicated: CD45RA+ positively selected. CDR3 sequence: CASSGINSVSSYNEQFF. The CDR3 region has the DNA TGTGCCAGCAGTGGGATAAATAGCGTTAGCTCCTACAATGAGCAGTTCTTC.